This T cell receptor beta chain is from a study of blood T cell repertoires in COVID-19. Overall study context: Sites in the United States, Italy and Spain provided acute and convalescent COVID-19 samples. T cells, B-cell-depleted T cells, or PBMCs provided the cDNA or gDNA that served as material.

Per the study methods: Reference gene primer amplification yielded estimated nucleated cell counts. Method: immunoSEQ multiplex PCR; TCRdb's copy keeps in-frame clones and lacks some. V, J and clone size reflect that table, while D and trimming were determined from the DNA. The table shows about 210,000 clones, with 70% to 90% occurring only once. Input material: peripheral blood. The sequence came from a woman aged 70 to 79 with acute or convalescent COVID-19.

CDR3: CASSYSSGGGDTQYF. The CDR3 bases are TGTGCCAGCAGTTACTCGTCCGGGGGGGGTGATACGCAGTATTTT. The chain is built from TRBV6-5 and TRBJ2-3; 8 bases line up with TRBD2. Germline values: CDR1 MNHEY, CDR2 SVGAGI. After removal of 0 bases from V and 6 bases from J, the junction contained 5 bases not matched to a gene. CDR3 length: 15 residues.